The following is a T cell receptor (beta chain) sequence with its context. Its specificity is not known. Trimming removed 8 bases at V and 1 base at J, with 12 bases between. The germline CDR1 and CDR2 sequences are MNHEY and SMNVEV (reference sequence). There are 14 residues in the CDR3. The source of the sample is a study of cytomegalovirus exposure and HLA in healthy donors. Study-wide results and caveats: Investigators reported approximately 150 TCR beta chains as tied to cytomegalovirus. The study had only CMV serostatus as immune exposure information. It was in a later analysis that TCR association rates were seen to vary by HLA locus, highest for DRB1 and lowest for HLA-C. Apparent HLA restriction characterized most CMV-associated TCR beta chains in a later analysis.

60 Vbeta and 13 Jbeta primers were used in PCR. The method was immunoSEQ multiplex PCR; TCRdb's version includes in-frame clones alone and lacks a portion of them. The sample has about 170,000 clones; 85% are singletons. The V and J genes are TRBV27 and TRBJ1-5; D remains unclear. The receptor was derived from a boy aged 2 to 10 in good health and CMV-seronegative. Sequencing was carried out using PBMCs. The chain's CDR3 is CASPIVGSNQPQHF. The CDR3 DNA reads as TGTGCCAGCCCGATCGTCGGGAGCAATCAGCCCCAGCATTTT.